This T cell receptor beta chain came from a study of T cell responses to AZD1222 COVID-19 vaccine (dated by TCRdb to about 2021). About the full investigation: AZD1222 recipients with second doses at about 4 weeks or about 12 weeks were pooled, because spike-specific TCR depth and breadth did not differ between schedules. Enrollment into the trials was organized by age into subgroups of 18-55, 56-69 and 70-plus years, and those subgroups contained roughly 160, 29 and 62 TCR-sequenced participants, respectively. TCR sequencing covered 233 trial participants: 207 given two doses of AZD1222 and 26 given two doses of MenACWY control vaccine.

CDR1 and CDR2 are read off the germline V gene as MDHEN and SYDVKM. Trimming removed 3 bases from V and 4 bases from J, leaving 10 bases between the germline ends. The CDR3 covers 14 residues, taking in both the cysteine and the phenylalanine. Only the CDR3 part of the read is kept: 42 bases, read in frame from the first base. As to this clone: Its antigen specificity is not known. No clone much larger than this one lies a single base away; base qualities are absent.

The sample's time point label, in plain terms: baseline before first vaccination. Vaccinee samples were obtained from the UK trials COV001 and COV002, which included a single-blind randomized controlled phase 2/3 trial of AZD1222 (ChAdOx1 nCoV-19) in healthy adults. For TCRbeta chain sequencing, PBMC samples were collected from trial participants at day 0 and at day 28 after the second dose. Study-level results and caveats: Because no day 14 peak-response samples were available, the repertoires could be characterized only after the peak T cell response. The 56-69-year group was small, and its depth increase did not reach significance, likely because of low power. The vaccine-associated CD4 TCRs covered the entire spike protein, and the dominant responses fell in regions 160-218 and 743-854. Conclusions about previously exposed vaccinees are limited because only five to seven AZD1222 recipients were SARS-CoV-2 seropositive at baseline. A significant rise in spike-specific TCR breadth and depth was observed after two AZD1222 doses relative to day 0 and relative to MenACWY recipients. Most participants were white British and females outnumbered males, and the authors suggested that clonal diversity may have been underestimated. Reportedly, close to half of the unique spike-specific TCRs recognized epitopes lying outside the regions that are mutated in the B.1.351 and B.1.1.7 variants.

The CDR3 regions of human TCRbeta chains were analyzed by immunosequencing. In the original analysis: Repertoire TCRs were checked for matches against a reference library of SARS-CoV-2-specific TCRs that had been generated using the MIRA antigen-specificity platform. Breadth was defined as the fraction of unique TCRs that were SARS-CoV-2-associated, and depth was defined as the fraction of total T cells that were SARS-CoV-2-associated. Using the MIRA data, each spike-specific TCR was assigned both to the spike region to which the TCR was reactive and to a CD4 or CD8 class. Log10-transformed breadth and depth values were compared by one-way ANOVA with Sidak's multiple comparisons tests. The source is immuneACCESS, and TCRdb retained only in-frame sequences with V and J called. Part of the clones is not carried over; for the studies checked, unresolved V genes explain less than half of this, and the remainder is unexplained. V and J calls and clone size are as listed in that table; D and trimming were resolved from the DNA. The sample profile shows roughly 120,000 clones; around 90% of them were found once. The ten biggest clones cover 4.2% of the sample.

The material was peripheral blood, obtained on day 0 of AZD1222 vaccination. This chain is built from TRBV28 and TRBJ1-5; matching of 5 bases hints at TRBD1 as the D gene. This clonotype was sampled from an adult in good health. The base sequence is TGTGCCAGCAGTTTGGGGCAGATAAATCAGCCCCAGCATTTT. Its coded protein is CASSLGQINQPQHF.